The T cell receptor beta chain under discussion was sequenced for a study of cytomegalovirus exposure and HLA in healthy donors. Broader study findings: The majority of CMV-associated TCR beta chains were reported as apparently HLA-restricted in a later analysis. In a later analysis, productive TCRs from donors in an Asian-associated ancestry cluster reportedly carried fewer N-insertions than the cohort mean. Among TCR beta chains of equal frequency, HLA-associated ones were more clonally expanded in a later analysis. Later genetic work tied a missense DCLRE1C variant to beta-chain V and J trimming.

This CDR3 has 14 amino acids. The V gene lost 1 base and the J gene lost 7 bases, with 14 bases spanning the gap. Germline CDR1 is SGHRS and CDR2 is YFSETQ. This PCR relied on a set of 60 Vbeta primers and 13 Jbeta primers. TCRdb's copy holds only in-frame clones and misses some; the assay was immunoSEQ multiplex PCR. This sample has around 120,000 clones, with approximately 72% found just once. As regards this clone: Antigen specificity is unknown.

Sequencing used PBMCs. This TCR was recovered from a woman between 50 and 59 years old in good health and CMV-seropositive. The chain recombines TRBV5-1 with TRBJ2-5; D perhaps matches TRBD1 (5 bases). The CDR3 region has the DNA TGCGCCAGCAGCTTGTGGACATCCGAAGGGACCCAGTACTTC. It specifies CASSLWTSEGTQYF. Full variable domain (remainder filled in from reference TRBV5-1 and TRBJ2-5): KAGVTQTPRYLIKTRGQQVTLSCSPISGHRSVSWYQQTPGQGLQFLFEYFSETQRNKGNFPGRFSGRQFSNSRSEMNVSTLELGDSALYLCASSLWTSEGTQYFGPGTRLLVL.